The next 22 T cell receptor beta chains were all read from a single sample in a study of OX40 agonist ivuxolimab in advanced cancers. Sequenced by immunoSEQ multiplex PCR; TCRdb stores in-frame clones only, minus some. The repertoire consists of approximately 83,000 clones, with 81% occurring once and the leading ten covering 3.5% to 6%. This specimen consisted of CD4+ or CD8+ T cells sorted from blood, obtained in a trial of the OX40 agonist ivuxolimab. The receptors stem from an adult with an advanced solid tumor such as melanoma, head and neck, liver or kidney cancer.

The CDR3 DNA reads as TGTGCCAGCAGGCCCACCGGGGGGCGGACAGATACGCAGTATTTT. Amino acid sequence: CASRPTGGRTDTQYF. The chain combines TRBV2 with TRBJ2-3; D perhaps matches TRBD2 (7 bases). Germline V gene sequence: CDR1 SNHLY, CDR2 FYNNEI. The length of the CDR3 is 15 residues. V was clipped by 6 bases and J by 3 bases, with 16 bases between them.

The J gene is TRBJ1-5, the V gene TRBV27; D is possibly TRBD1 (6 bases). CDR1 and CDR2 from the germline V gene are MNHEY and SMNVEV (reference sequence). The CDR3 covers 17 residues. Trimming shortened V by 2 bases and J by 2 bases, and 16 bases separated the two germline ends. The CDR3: CASSLIPAGGGNQPQHF. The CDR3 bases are TGTGCCAGCAGTTTAATTCCAGCGGGGGGCGGCAATCAGCCCCAGCATTTT.

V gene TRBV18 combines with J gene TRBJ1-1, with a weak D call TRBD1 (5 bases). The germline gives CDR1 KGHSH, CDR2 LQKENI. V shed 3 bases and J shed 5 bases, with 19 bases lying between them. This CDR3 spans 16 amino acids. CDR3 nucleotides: TGTGCCAGCTCACCGGCTGGGAGGCAGGGTAGAACTGAAGCTTTCTTT. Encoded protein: CASSPAGRQGRTEAFF.

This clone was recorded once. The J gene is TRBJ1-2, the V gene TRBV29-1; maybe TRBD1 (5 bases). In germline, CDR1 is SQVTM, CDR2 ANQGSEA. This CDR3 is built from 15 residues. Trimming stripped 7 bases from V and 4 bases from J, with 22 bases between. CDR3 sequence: CSAEGQGSYGYGYTF. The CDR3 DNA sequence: TGCAGCGCAGAGGGGCAGGGCAGTTACGGCTATGGCTACACCTTC.

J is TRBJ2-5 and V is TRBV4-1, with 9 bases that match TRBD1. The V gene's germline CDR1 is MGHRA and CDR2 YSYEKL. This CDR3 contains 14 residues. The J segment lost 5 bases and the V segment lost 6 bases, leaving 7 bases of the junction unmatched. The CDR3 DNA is TGCGCCAGCAGTATCTGGACAGGGGAGGAGACCCAGTACTTC. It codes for CASSIWTGEETQYF.

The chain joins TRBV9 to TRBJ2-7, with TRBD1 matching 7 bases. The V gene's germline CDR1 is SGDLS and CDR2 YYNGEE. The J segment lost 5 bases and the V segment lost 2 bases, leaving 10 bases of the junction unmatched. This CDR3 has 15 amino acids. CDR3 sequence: CASSVTPQTGHEQYF. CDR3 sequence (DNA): TGTGCCAGCAGCGTCACTCCCCAGACAGGGCACGAGCAGTACTTC.

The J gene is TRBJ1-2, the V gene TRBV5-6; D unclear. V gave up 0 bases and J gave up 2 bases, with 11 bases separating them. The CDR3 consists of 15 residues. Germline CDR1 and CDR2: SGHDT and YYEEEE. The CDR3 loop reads CASSLVGVVNYGYTF. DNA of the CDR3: TGTGCCAGCAGCTTGGTCGGGGTCGTGAACTATGGCTACACCTTC.

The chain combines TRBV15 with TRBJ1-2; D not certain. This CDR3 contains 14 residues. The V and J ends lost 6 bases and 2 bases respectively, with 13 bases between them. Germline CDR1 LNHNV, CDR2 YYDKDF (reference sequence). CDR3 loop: CATRLDRGNYGYTF. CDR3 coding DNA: TGTGCCACCAGACTGGACCGGGGAAACTATGGCTACACCTTC.

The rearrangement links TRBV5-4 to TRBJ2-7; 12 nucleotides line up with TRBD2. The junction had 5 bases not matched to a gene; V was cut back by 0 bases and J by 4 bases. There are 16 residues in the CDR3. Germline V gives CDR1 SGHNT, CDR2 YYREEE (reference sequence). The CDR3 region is CASSLGGLAGRYEQYF. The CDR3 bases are TGTGCCAGCAGCTTGGGTGGACTAGCGGGAAGATACGAGCAGTACTTC. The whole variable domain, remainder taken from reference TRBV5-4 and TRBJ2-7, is ETGVTQSPTHLIKTRGQQVTLRCSSQSGHNTVSWYQQALGQGPQFIFQYYREEENGRGNFPPRFSGLQFPNYSSELNVNALELDDSALYLCASSLGGLAGRYEQYFGPGTRLTVT.

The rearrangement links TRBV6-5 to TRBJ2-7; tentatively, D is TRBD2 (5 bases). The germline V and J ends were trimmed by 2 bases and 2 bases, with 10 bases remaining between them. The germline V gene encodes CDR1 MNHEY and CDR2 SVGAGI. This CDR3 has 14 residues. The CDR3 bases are TGTGCCAGCAGTTACGTGGTCGGGGCCTACGAGCAGTACTTC. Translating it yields CASSYVVGAYEQYF.

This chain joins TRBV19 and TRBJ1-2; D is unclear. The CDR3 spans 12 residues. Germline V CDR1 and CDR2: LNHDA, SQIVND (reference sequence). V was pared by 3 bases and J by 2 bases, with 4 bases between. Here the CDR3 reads CASSMPNYGYTF. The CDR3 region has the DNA TGTGCCAGTAGTATGCCAAACTATGGCTACACCTTC.

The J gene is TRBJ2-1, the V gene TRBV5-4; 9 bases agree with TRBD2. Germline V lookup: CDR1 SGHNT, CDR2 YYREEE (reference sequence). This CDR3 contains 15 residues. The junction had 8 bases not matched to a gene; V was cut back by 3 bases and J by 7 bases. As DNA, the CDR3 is TGTGCCAGCAGCTCTGGGGGTAGCGGGAGAAATGAGCAGTTCTTC. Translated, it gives CASSSGGSGRNEQFF.

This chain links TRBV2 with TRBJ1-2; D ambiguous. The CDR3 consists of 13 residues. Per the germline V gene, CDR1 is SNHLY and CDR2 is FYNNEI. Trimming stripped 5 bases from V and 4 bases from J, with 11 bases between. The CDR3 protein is CASSRPGLYGYTF. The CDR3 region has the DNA TGTGCCAGCAGTAGACCGGGCCTCTATGGCTACACCTTC.

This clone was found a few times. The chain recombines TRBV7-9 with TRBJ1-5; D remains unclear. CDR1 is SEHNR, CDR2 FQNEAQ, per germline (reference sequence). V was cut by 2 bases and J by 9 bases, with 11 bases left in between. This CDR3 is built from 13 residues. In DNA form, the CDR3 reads TGTGCCAGCAGCTTAAACGGCTTTTCGCCCCAGCATTTT. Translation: CASSLNGFSPQHF.

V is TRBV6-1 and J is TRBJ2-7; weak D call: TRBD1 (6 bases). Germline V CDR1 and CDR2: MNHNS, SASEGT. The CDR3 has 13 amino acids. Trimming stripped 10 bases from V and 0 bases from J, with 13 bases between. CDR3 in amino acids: CATSTGFSYEQYF. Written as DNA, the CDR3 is TGTGCCACCTCGACAGGATTCTCCTACGAGCAGTACTTC.

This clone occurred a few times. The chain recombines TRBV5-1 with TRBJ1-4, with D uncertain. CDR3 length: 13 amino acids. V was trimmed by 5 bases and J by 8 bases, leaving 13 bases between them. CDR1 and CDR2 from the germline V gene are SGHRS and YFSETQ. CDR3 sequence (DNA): TGCGCCAGCAGGGTGCGGCCTGAGGAAAAACTGTTTTTT. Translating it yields CASRVRPEEKLFF.

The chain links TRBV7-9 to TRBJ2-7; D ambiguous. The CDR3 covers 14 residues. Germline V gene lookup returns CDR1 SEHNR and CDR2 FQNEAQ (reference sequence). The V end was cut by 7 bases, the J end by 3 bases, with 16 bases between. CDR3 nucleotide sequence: TGTGCCAGCACCCTCTTTGGAACCGACTACGAGCAGTACTTC. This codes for CASTLFGTDYEQYF.

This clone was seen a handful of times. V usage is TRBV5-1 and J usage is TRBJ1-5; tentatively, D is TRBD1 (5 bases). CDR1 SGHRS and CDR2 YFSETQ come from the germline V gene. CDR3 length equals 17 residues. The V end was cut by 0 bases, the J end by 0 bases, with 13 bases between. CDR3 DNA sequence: TGCGCCAGCAGCTTGGGAGGCGGGGGGTTTAGCAATCAGCCCCAGCATTTT. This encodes CASSLGGGGFSNQPQHF.

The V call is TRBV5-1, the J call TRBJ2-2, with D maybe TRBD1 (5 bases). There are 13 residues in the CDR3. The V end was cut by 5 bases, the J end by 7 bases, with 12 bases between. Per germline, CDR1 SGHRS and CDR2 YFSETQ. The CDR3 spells CASRETVNGELFF. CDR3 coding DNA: TGCGCCAGCAGAGAGACAGTGAACGGGGAGCTGTTTTTT.

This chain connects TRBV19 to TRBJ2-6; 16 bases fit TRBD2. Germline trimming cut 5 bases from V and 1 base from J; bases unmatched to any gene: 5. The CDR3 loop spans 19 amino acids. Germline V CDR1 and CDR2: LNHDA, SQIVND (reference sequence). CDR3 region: CASSPGLAGGRSGANVLTF. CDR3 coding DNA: TGTGCCAGTAGTCCGGGACTAGCGGGAGGGCGGTCTGGGGCCAACGTCCTGACTTTC.

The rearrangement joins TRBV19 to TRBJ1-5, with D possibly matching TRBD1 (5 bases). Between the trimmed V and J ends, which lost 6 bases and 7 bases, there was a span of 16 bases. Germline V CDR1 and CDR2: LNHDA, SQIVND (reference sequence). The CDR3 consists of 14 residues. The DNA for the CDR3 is TGTGCCAGTAGATATGGGTGGGGGAGCCAGCCCCAGCATTTT. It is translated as CASRYGWGSQPQHF.

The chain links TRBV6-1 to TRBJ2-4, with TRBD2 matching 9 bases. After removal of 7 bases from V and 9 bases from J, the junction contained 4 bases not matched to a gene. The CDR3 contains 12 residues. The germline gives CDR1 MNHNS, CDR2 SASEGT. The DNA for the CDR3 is TGTGCCAGCACGGTAGCGGGGGCCATTCAGTACTTC. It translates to CASTVAGAIQYF.